Presented here are 15 T cell receptor beta chains from one specimen sequenced in a study of OX40 agonist ivuxolimab in advanced cancers. Measured with immunoSEQ multiplex PCR; TCRdb has only the in-frame clones, and not every one. The sample includes 43,000 or so clones, about 88% seen only once; the top ten take approximately 15%. The source material was CD4+ or CD8+ T cells sorted from blood, sampled in a trial of the OX40 agonist ivuxolimab. The receptor source for this set is an adult with an advanced solid tumor such as melanoma, head and neck, liver or kidney cancer.

The chain joins TRBV5-1 to TRBJ2-1, with TRBD1 matching 8 bases. The CDR3 totals 12 residues. In germline, CDR1 is SGHRS, CDR2 YFSETQ. Unmatched junction bases numbered 9, after V lost 4 bases and J lost 15 bases. The CDR3: CASSIGTGQGFF. In DNA form, the CDR3 reads TGCGCCAGCAGCATCGGGACAGGTCAAGGGTTCTTC.

This CDR3 is CASRATRNEQFF. The CDR3 DNA follows: TGTGCCAGCAGGGCGACTCGCAATGAGCAGTTCTTC. The chain uses TRBV28 and TRBJ2-1; D not certain. V gave up 6 bases and J gave up 6 bases, with 9 bases separating them. This CDR3 is 12 amino acids long. Germline CDR1 and CDR2: MDHEN and SYDVKM.

The chain employs TRBV11-3 and TRBJ1-1; D uncertain. The germline CDR1 and CDR2 sequences are SGHNT and YENEEA. Trimming removed 4 bases at V and 3 bases at J, with 12 bases between. The CDR3 has 14 residues. Written as DNA, the CDR3 is TGTGCCAGCAGCTCGAAGGGCCAGCACACTGAAGCTTTCTTT. Its protein product is CASSSKGQHTEAFF.

This clone was counted once. This chain joins TRBV2 and TRBJ1-6; D not certain. With 5 bases removed from V and 5 bases from J, the gap between germline ends came to 10 bases. CDR1 is SNHLY and CDR2 is FYNNEI in the germline V gene. This CDR3 region has 14 residues. In nucleotides, the CDR3 is TGTGCCAGCAGTATAACAGCTGATAATTCACCCCTCCACTTT. Translation gives CASSITADNSPLHF.

V usage is TRBV27 and J usage is TRBJ2-2; D not resolved. This CDR3 contains 13 residues. Trimming took 6 bases from V and 5 from J, leaving 10 bases between them. Germline V gene data show CDR1 as MNHEY and CDR2 as SMNVEV (reference sequence). This CDR3 is CASRPDSTGELFF. CDR3 DNA: TGTGCCAGCAGGCCCGATTCTACCGGGGAGCTGTTTTTT.

The chain uses TRBV7-9 and TRBJ1-4, with D tentatively TRBD1 (6 bases). Between the trimmed V and J ends, which lost 1 base and 8 bases, there was a span of 11 bases. CDR1 SEHNR and CDR2 FQNEAQ come from the germline V gene (reference sequence). This CDR3 contains 14 residues. CDR3 nucleotides: TGTGCCAGCAGCTTAGGGACAGACGGAGAAAAACTGTTTTTT. This encodes CASSLGTDGEKLFF. Looking up the rest from reference TRBV7-9 and TRBJ1-4 gives the full variable domain: DTGVSQNPRHKITKRGQNVTFRCDPISEHNRLYWYRQTLGQGPEFLTYFQNEAQLEKSRLLSDRFSAERPKGSFSTLEIQRTEQGDSAMYLCASSLGTDGEKLFFGSGTQLSVL.

V and J are TRBV6-5 and TRBJ2-1; 11 positions match TRBD2. With 2 bases clipped from V and 4 bases from J, the junction kept 4 bases outside the gene matches. Germline V gene sequence: CDR1 MNHEY, CDR2 SVGAGI. The CDR3 is 16 amino acids. The CDR3 DNA reads as TGTGCCAGCAGTTACACCACTAGCGGGAGTTACAATGAGCAGTTCTTC. Translated: CASSYTTSGSYNEQFF.

The genes are TRBV19 and TRBJ2-1; possible D gene TRBD1, 6 bases. The V and J ends lost 7 bases and 5 bases respectively, with 15 bases between them. CDR3 length: 14 amino acids. CDR1 and CDR2 from the germline V gene are LNHDA and SQIVND (reference sequence). The CDR3 region is CASKTGWSNNEQFF. As DNA, the CDR3 is TGTGCCAGTAAAACAGGGTGGAGTAACAATGAGCAGTTCTTC.

This clone appeared a few times. The chain has TRBV19 and TRBJ2-5, with 9 bases that match TRBD2. The junction had 5 bases not matched to a gene; V was cut back by 3 bases and J by 9 bases. Germline V gene data show CDR1 as LNHDA and CDR2 as SQIVND (reference sequence). The CDR3 is 13 amino acids. CDR3 sequence: CASSIGLAGPQYF. CDR3 nucleotides: TGTGCCAGTAGTATTGGGCTAGCGGGACCCCAGTACTTC.

This clone was observed a single time. This rearrangement joins TRBV9 to TRBJ2-3; D gene uncertain. The CDR3 contains 14 residues. The germline V gene encodes CDR1 SGDLS and CDR2 YYNGEE. V lost 2 bases to trimming and J lost 0 bases, with 7 bases between them. CDR3 nucleotide sequence: TGTGCCAGCAGCGTTCAGCCTAGCACAGATACGCAGTATTTT. It encodes CASSVQPSTDTQYF.

This chain links TRBV28 with TRBJ1-2; 8 bases are a match to TRBD1. The ends lost 8 bases at V and 7 bases at J; junction bases unmatched: 18. The CDR3 has 16 residues. Germline values: CDR1 MDHEN, CDR2 SYDVKM. The DNA for the CDR3 is TGTGCCAGCCTAGTAGATTCGACAGGGGTTAAAGGTGGCTACACCTTC. This codes for CASLVDSTGVKGGYTF.

This clone was detected only once. J is TRBJ1-2 and V is TRBV6-5; D is perhaps TRBD1 (5 bases). CDR3 length equals 14 residues. V lost 0 bases to trimming and J lost 5 bases, with 10 bases between them. The V gene's germline CDR1 is MNHEY and CDR2 SVGAGI. The CDR3 DNA is TGTGCCAGCAGTTACTCGGGACTCCGTTATGGCTACACCTTC. Its translation is CASSYSGLRYGYTF.

The genes are TRBV14 and TRBJ2-1, with TRBD1 as a possible D gene (5 bases). Germline CDR1 and CDR2: SGHDN and FVKESK. The CDR3 sequence is 12 residues long. The ends were cut back, 1 base at V and 15 bases at J, with 13 bases in the middle. The CDR3 sequence: CASSQGQWGRFF. The CDR3 bases are TGTGCCAGCAGCCAAGGCCAGTGGGGCAGGTTCTTC.

The table lists this clone with a count of one. The V call is TRBV7-9, the J call TRBJ2-3; a weak D match, TRBD2 (5 bases). In germline, CDR1 is SEHNR, CDR2 FQNEAQ (reference sequence). V was pared by 5 bases and J by 2 bases, with 11 bases between. The CDR3 has 14 residues. CDR3 region: CASSTAEYTDTQYF. In nucleotides, the CDR3 is TGTGCCAGCAGCACAGCGGAGTACACAGATACGCAGTATTTT.

The genes are TRBV6-5 and TRBJ2-5; D is ambiguous. This CDR3 has 13 residues. Germline lookup yields CDR1 MNHEY and CDR2 SVGAGI. V lost 6 bases and J lost 5, with 13 bases in between. The chain's CDR3 is CASSSRVLETQYF. Here the CDR3 DNA reads TGTGCCAGCAGCTCCCGGGTGTTGGAGACCCAGTACTTC.